A single sample is the source of the 21 T cell receptor beta chains below, sequenced in a study of blood T cell repertoires in COVID-19. This table comes from immunoSEQ multiplex PCR, and its TCRdb copy is limited to in-frame clones, with some not included. The table lists around 150,000 clones, about 90% of them singletons, with about 4.8% in the top ten. The sequenced material came from peripheral blood. These receptors originate from a man younger than 40 with COVID-19, enrolled during active disease.

The chain couples TRBV14 to TRBJ1-5, with D uncertain. This CDR3 region has 14 residues. Germline values: CDR1 SGHDN, CDR2 FVKESK. V lost 4 bases and J lost 4, with 11 bases in between. The CDR3 reads CASSRRGFNQPQHF. The CDR3 nucleotides are TGTGCCAGCAGCCGACGGGGATTTAATCAGCCCCAGCATTTT.

The rearrangement uses TRBV7-9 and TRBJ1-1; unclear D gene. The V gene lost 7 bases and the J gene lost 0 bases, with 15 bases spanning the gap. The CDR3 is 15 amino acids. Germline-derived CDR1 and CDR2 are SEHNR and FQNEAQ (reference sequence). CDR3 in DNA: TGTGCCAGCAACCGAGGGCCAGGAGTGAACACTGAAGCTTTCTTT. Translating gives CASNRGPGVNTEAFF.

The V gene is TRBV29-1, the J gene TRBJ2-2; a weak D match, TRBD2 (6 bases). V was cut by 5 bases and J by 6 bases, with 25 bases left in between. The CDR3 runs to 17 residues. Per germline, CDR1 SQVTM and CDR2 ANQGSEA. CDR3 sequence: CSVILGLRGYLPGELFF. In DNA form, the CDR3 reads TGCAGCGTTATTCTAGGACTAAGGGGCTACCTTCCCGGGGAGCTGTTTTTT.

The chain carries TRBV5-1 and TRBJ2-1, with TRBD2 matching 13 bases. With 6 bases clipped from V and 6 bases from J, the junction kept 6 bases outside the gene matches. The CDR3 runs 15 residues. The germline V gene encodes CDR1 SGHRS and CDR2 YFSETQ. In DNA form, the CDR3 reads TGCGCCAGCACCGGACTAGCGGGAGAAGGCAATGAGCAGTTCTTC. Its protein is CASTGLAGEGNEQFF.

V is TRBV7-2 and J is TRBJ2-1; 9 bases line up with TRBD2. The CDR3 consists of 19 residues. Germline V lookup: CDR1 SGHTA, CDR2 FQGNSA. The trim removed 1 base at V and 0 bases at J, leaving 10 bases unmatched. The CDR3 DNA reads TGTGCCAGCAGCTTAGTAGGCGGGGGGGGGTCAAGCTCCTACAATGAGCAGTTCTTC. This gives the protein CASSLVGGGGSSSYNEQFF.

The chain links TRBV27 to TRBJ2-1; TRBD2 is a possible D gene (5 bases). The V gene's germline CDR1 is MNHEY and CDR2 SMNVEV (reference sequence). V was clipped by 1 base and J by 3 bases, with 16 bases between them. The CDR3 consists of 17 residues. This CDR3 is CASSLWSPRTVYNEQFF. DNA of the CDR3: TGTGCCAGCAGTTTATGGTCCCCGCGGACTGTCTACAATGAGCAGTTCTTC.

The rearrangement links TRBV5-1 to TRBJ1-1, with a tentative D call TRBD1 (6 bases). Germline loops: CDR1 SGHRS, CDR2 YFSETQ. The CDR3 has 13 amino acids. V gave up 5 bases and J gave up 8 bases, with 16 bases separating them. The CDR3 bases are TGCGCCAGCAGTAACTACAGGGAGTCGGAAGCTTTCTTT. It is translated as CASSNYRESEAFF.

This rearrangement joins TRBV3-1 (or the pseudogene TRBV3-2) to TRBJ2-2; 8 bases are shared with TRBD2. Germline V lookup: CDR1 LGHDT, CDR2 YNNKEL (reference sequence). Trimming took 0 bases from V and 4 from J; bases not matched to a gene: 7. This CDR3 contains 17 residues. CDR3 in amino acids: CASSQDNGRDVTGELFF. The CDR3 DNA follows: TGTGCCAGCAGCCAAGATAACGGGAGGGATGTCACCGGGGAGCTGTTTTTT.

In DNA form, the CDR3 reads TGCGCCAGCAGCTTCTTAGCGGGGCTAGCCAAAAACATTCAGTACTTC. Protein: CASSFLAGLAKNIQYF. The chain joins TRBV10-1 to TRBJ2-4, with 8 nucleotides matching TRBD2. Germline CDR1 and CDR2: WNHNN and SYGVQD (reference sequence). This CDR3 has 16 amino acids. V lost 6 bases and J lost 0; bases outside the gene matches: 7.

The rearrangement links TRBV6-5 to TRBJ1-1; the D is unclear. Trimming removed 7 bases at V and 5 bases at J, with 8 bases between. CDR1 MNHEY and CDR2 SVGAGI come from the germline V gene. The CDR3 covers 11 residues. In nucleotides, the CDR3 is TGTGCCAGCACTCAGTATACTGAAGCTTTCTTT. Protein: CASTQYTEAFF.

This chain joins TRBV6-5 and TRBJ1-1; TRBD1 matches at 7 bases. Germline assignment: CDR1 MNHEY and CDR2 SVGAGI. After removal of 2 bases from V and 4 bases from J, the junction contained 4 bases not matched to a gene. The CDR3 length is 14 residues. The CDR3 protein is CASSYVPGGTEAFF. In DNA form, the CDR3 reads TGTGCCAGCAGTTACGTCCCAGGGGGCACTGAAGCTTTCTTT.

This chain links TRBV6-6 with TRBJ2-1, with TRBD1 matching 7 bases. The junction had 7 bases not matched to a gene; V was cut back by 7 bases and J by 1 base. CDR3 length: 15 amino acids. Looked up from germline, CDR1 is MNHNY and CDR2 is SVGAGI (reference sequence). Written as DNA, the CDR3 is TGTGCCAGCATTGACAGGGTGGGTTCCTACAATGAGCAGTTCTTC. Translating it yields CASIDRVGSYNEQFF.

This sequence joins TRBV7-2 and TRBJ2-7, with 8 bases fitting TRBD2. The V and J ends lost 1 base and 3 bases, in that order; junction bases with no gene match: 2. The germline V gene has CDR1 SGHTA and CDR2 FQGNSA. This CDR3 contains 14 residues. Written as DNA, the CDR3 is TGTGCCAGCAGCTTAGGGCTAGCGGGCTACGAGCAGTACTTC. Translated, it gives CASSLGLAGYEQYF.

This chain links TRBV28 with TRBJ2-7; 16 bases agree with TRBD2. Germline assignment: CDR1 MDHEN and CDR2 SYDVKM. This CDR3 is built from 19 residues. V lost 3 bases, J lost 3 bases, and 11 bases stayed unmatched. The DNA for the CDR3 is TGTGCCAGCAGTTTGGGCGGGGGACTAGCGGGAGGGCCGATCTACGAGCAGTACTTC. This encodes CASSLGGGLAGGPIYEQYF.

The J gene is TRBJ2-1, the V gene TRBV3-1 (or the pseudogene TRBV3-2), with 11 nucleotides matching TRBD2. Looked up from germline, CDR1 is LGHDT and CDR2 is YNNKEL (reference sequence). This CDR3 has 15 amino acids. J was trimmed by 5 bases and V by 4 bases; bases with no gene match: 4. CDR3 residues: CASSLLAGVDNEQFF. CDR3 bases: TGTGCCAGCAGCCTACTAGCGGGAGTGGACAATGAGCAGTTCTTC.

This clone was detected only once. This chain joins TRBV2 and TRBJ2-2, with 14 bases that match TRBD2. CDR1 SNHLY and CDR2 FYNNEI come from the germline V gene. The CDR3 has 20 residues. Losses at the gene ends were 6 bases for V and 5 bases for J; bases not matched to a gene: 17. CDR3 in amino acids: CASSLRQLGLAGGSTGELFF. The CDR3 nucleotides are TGTGCCAGCAGCCTCCGACAGCTCGGACTAGCGGGAGGTTCGACCGGGGAGCTGTTTTTT.

The V gene is TRBV7-8, the J gene TRBJ1-5; D remains unclear. Germline assignment: CDR1 SGHVS and CDR2 FQNEAQ. The CDR3 runs to 14 residues. The ends were cut back, 4 bases at V and 7 bases at J, with 14 bases in the middle. The CDR3 DNA is TGTGCCAGCAGCTACCGAGCCGGTCCCCAGCCCCAGCATTTT. Amino acids: CASSYRAGPQPQHF.

This chain uses TRBV19 with TRBJ2-1; tentative D call: TRBD2 (6 bases). CDR1 and CDR2 from the germline V gene are LNHDA and SQIVND (reference sequence). The ends were cut back, 4 bases at V and 9 bases at J, with 10 bases in the middle. This CDR3 has 12 amino acids. CDR3 sequence reads: CASSTRGGEQFF. In DNA form, the CDR3 reads TGTGCCAGTAGTACTAGGGGAGGTGAGCAGTTCTTC.

The CDR3 loop is CASKGTAIISAYEQYF. The CDR3 region has the DNA TGTGCCAGCAAGGGGACAGCTATTATTTCAGCCTACGAGCAGTACTTC. The gene calls are TRBV28 and TRBJ2-7; 7 bases are a match to TRBD1. Germline loops: CDR1 MDHEN, CDR2 SYDVKM. Trimming cost V 7 bases and J 2 bases; bases outside gene matches: 14. This CDR3 is 16 amino acids long.

This clone has only one observation. V gene TRBV9 combines with J gene TRBJ2-1; TRBD2 is a possible D gene (7 bases). V was trimmed by 2 bases and J by 1 base, leaving 13 bases between them. CDR3 size: 16 residues. Germline V CDR1 and CDR2: SGDLS, YYNGEE. In DNA form, the CDR3 reads TGTGCCAGCAGCGTCAAGGGGGGAGGGTCCTACAATGAGCAGTTCTTC. It specifies CASSVKGGGSYNEQFF.

The rearrangement joins TRBV5-6 to TRBJ2-5, with TRBD1 matching 11 bases. V shed 2 bases and J 4 bases; nucleotides not matched to a gene: 4. The germline V gene encodes CDR1 SGHDT and CDR2 YYEEEE. This CDR3 contains 15 residues. Here the CDR3 reads CASSFRTGGGETQYF. The CDR3 nucleotides read TGTGCCAGCAGCTTTCGGACAGGGGGCGGAGAGACCCAGTACTTC.